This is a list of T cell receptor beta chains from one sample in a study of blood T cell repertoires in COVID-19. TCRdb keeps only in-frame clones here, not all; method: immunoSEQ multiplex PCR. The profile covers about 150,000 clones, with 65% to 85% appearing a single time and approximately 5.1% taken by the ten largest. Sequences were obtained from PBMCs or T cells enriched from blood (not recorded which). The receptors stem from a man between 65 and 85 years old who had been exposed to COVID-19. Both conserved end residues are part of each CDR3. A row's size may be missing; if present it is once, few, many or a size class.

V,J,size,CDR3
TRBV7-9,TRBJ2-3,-,CASTGDRVTDTQYF
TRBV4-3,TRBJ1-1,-,CASSQLQGNTEAFF
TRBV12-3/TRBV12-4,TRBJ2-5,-,CASTPTLQETQYF
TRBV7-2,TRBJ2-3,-,CASRLNVGGSNTDTQYF
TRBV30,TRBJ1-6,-,CAWSEGTGNSPLHF
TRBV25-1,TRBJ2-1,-,CASSDGAGYDNEQFF
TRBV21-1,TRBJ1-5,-,CASSKEREGEGQPQHF
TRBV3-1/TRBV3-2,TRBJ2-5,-,CASSPSGGNQETQYF
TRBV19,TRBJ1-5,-,CASSIDLTGRRSNQPQHF
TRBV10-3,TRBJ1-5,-,CAVAGGSGTDNQPQHF
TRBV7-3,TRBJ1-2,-,CASSFGENYGYTF
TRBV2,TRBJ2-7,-,CASSEGASGRAYEQYF
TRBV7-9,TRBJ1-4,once,CASSSRGGTNEKLFF
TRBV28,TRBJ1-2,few,CASRGPTGANYGYTF
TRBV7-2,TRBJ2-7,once,CASSLGGSVSYEQYF
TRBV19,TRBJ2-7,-,CASKGTGSNEQYF
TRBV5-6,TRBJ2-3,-,CASSFGRASTDTQYF
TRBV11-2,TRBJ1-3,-,CASSFGISSGNTIYF
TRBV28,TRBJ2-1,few,CASVLQATSYNEQFF
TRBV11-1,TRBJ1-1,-,CASSLNGAQGTEAFF
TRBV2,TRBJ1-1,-,CASSYGQGVSEAFF
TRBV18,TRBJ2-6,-,CASSRQGRNSGANVLTF
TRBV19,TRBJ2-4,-,CASSRESGASGRHIQYF
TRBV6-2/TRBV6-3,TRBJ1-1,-,CASSYGVREAFF
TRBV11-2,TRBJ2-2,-,CASTYSQGGTGELFF
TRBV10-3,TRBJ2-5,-,CAIATGTQETQYF